These 8 T cell receptor beta chains originate from one sample sequenced in a study of T cell repertoires in cytomegalovirus infection. A single record per CDR3 protein comes from TCRdb applying MiXCR to the reads. The profile covers a few hundred thousand distinct CDR3 sequences, with around 29% appearing a single time and 15% to 20% taken by the ten largest. Their cognate antigens are unknown. The material was cultured PBMCs, obtained from culture after CMV antigen stimulation. Every receptor here comes from a human donor in good health (CMV status not recorded). Some clones in this sample may be carry-over from other donors' samples.

In its sample, this clonotype was seen a few times. This chain connects TRBV29-1 to TRBJ2-5; 8 positions agree with TRBD1. J lost 5 bases, V lost 3 bases, and 8 bases had no gene match. The CDR3 is made up of 14 amino acids. CDR1 is SQVTM and CDR2 is ANQGSEA in the germline V gene. The CDR3 region is CSVELTGEEETQYF. CDR3 DNA sequence: TGCAGCGTTGAGTTGACAGGGGAGGAGGAGACCCAGTACTTC. The complete variable domain, with remaining parts taken from reference TRBV29-1 and TRBJ2-5, reads SAVISQKPSRDICQRGTSLTIQCQVDSQVTMMFWYRQQPGQSLTLIATANQGSEATYESGFVIDKFPISRPNLTFSTLTVSNMSPEDSSIYLCSVELTGEEETQYFGPGTRLLVL.

For this clonotype: One end of the junction is discordant with germline, which a read error may explain. The chain combines TRBV12-3 or TRBV12-4 with TRBJ2-5, with D tentatively TRBD1 or TRBD2 (5 bases each). The CDR3 consists of 13 residues. In nucleotides, the CDR3 is TGTGCCGGCAGTTTCGGGGCAGAAGAGACCCAGTACTTC. Its translation: CAGSFGAEETQYF.

The rearrangement joins TRBV28 to TRBJ1-5; D ambiguous. V was cut by 2 bases and J by 6 bases, with 5 bases left in between. The CDR3 covers 12 residues. Germline V gives CDR1 MDHEN, CDR2 SYDVKM. The CDR3 region has the DNA TGTGCCAGCAGTTTACCGTTTCAGCCCCAGCATTTT. Translating gives CASSLPFQPQHF.

This clonotype has a handful of counts. J is TRBJ2-1 and V is TRBV20-1; 9 bases are a match to TRBD2. J lost 7 bases, V lost 3 bases, and 7 bases had no gene match. This CDR3 is 14 amino acids long. Germline V lookup: CDR1 DFQATT, CDR2 SNEGSKA (reference sequence). The chain's CDR3 is CSASTGTSRNEQFF. Here the CDR3 DNA reads TGCAGTGCTAGCACCGGGACTAGCAGGAATGAGCAGTTCTTC.

This clonotype was seen a handful of times. The chain recombines TRBV19 with TRBJ2-1; TRBD2 might be the D (7 bases). The CDR3 totals 16 residues. The germline gives CDR1 LNHDA, CDR2 SQIVND (reference sequence). V was shortened by 4 bases and J by 2 bases, with 15 bases between the two germline ends. In DNA, the CDR3 is TGTGCCAGTAGTACAAGGGGGGGGCTTACCTACAATGAGCAGTTCTTC. Its translation is CASSTRGGLTYNEQFF.

This clonotype was picked up many times. The chain links TRBV7-3 to TRBJ1-1; D uncertain. Germline CDR1 SGHTA, CDR2 FQGTGA. Trimming took 6 bases from V and 4 from J, leaving 12 bases between them. This CDR3 region has 13 residues. Written as DNA, the CDR3 is TGTGCCAGCAGACTGGGTAGTGGCACTGAAGCTTTCTTT. Amino acids: CASRLGSGTEAFF.

This rearrangement joins TRBV7-6 to TRBJ2-1; D perhaps matches TRBD2 (7 bases). In germline, CDR1 is SGHVS, CDR2 FNYEAQ. This CDR3 is 16 amino acids long. V dropped 4 bases and J dropped 3 bases, with 16 bases sitting between them. CDR3 DNA sequence: TGTGCCAGCAGCTATAGTGCGGGGGCGGTCTACAATGAGCAGTTCTTC. Translation gives CASSYSAGAVYNEQFF.

This clonotype turned up a few times. The chain links TRBV6-2 or TRBV6-3 to TRBJ2-7; TRBD2 aligns across 8 bases. Trimming took 6 bases from V and 5 from J; bases not matched to a gene: 6. The CDR3 totals 13 residues. Germline loops: CDR1 MNHEY, CDR2 SVGEGT. The CDR3, as DNA: TGTGCCAGCAGGGAAAGCGGGAGCCACGAGCAGTACTTC. Its translation: CASRESGSHEQYF.